This T cell receptor beta chain came from a study of blood T cell repertoires in COVID-19. Turning to the study itself: Sample material is recorded as cDNA or gDNA derived from T cells, B-cell-depleted T cells, or PBMCs.

Which cohort a participant joined came from the clinical history participants gave. Per the authors' pipeline: Cell counts per sample came from amplifying reference gene primers. Using immunoSEQ multiplex PCR, the repertoire was profiled, and TCRdb retains in-frame clones only, with some absent. D and trimming were read from the DNA, whereas the V and J calls and clone size are those reported in that table. The table lists approximately 280,000 clones, around 90% of them singletons, with about 1.7% in the top ten. The CDR3 has 15 residues. CDR1 is MNHEY and CDR2 is SMNVEV in the germline V gene (reference sequence). V shed 2 bases, J shed 5 bases, and the junction held 2 bases outside the gene matches.

J is TRBJ2-1 and V is TRBV27, with 11 bases that match TRBD2. This sequence originates from a young woman with acute COVID-19. The sequencing sample was made of PBMCs or T cells enriched from blood (not recorded which). The CDR3 loop is CASSLGTSGNNEQFF. The CDR3, as DNA: TGTGCCAGCAGTTTAGGGACTAGCGGTAACAATGAGCAGTTCTTC.